These 21 T cell receptor beta chains came from one sample sequenced in a study of cytomegalovirus exposure and HLA in healthy donors. The PCR used 60 Vbeta and 13 Jbeta primers. Here immunoSEQ multiplex PCR was the method, and the copy in TCRdb shows in-frame clones only, minus some. This sample lists tens of thousands of clones; its ten largest clones have approximately 5.7%. The sequenced sample consisted of PBMCs. The receptors shown here come from a girl aged 5-17 years in good health and CMV-seropositive.

The chain links TRBV5-6 to TRBJ2-7, with 7 nucleotides matching TRBD1. Germline CDR1 reads SGHDT; CDR2 reads YYEEEE. Trimming at V came to 0 bases and at J to 0 bases, leaving 0 bases not matched to a gene. The CDR3 contains 14 residues. The CDR3 spells CASSLDRGSYEQYF. The CDR3 nucleotides are TGTGCCAGCAGCTTGGACAGGGGCTCCTACGAGCAGTACTTC.

The chain links TRBV6-5 to TRBJ2-2, with unresolved D. V dropped 0 bases and J dropped 4 bases, with 9 bases sitting between them. Germline V gene lookup returns CDR1 MNHEY and CDR2 SVGAGI. The CDR3 sequence is 15 residues long. DNA for the CDR3: TGTGCCAGCAGTTACTCGAGTGCGTCCACCGGGGAGCTGTTTTTT. Translated: CASSYSSASTGELFF.

The rearrangement joins TRBV18 to TRBJ2-7, with D maybe TRBD2 (7 bases). The V end lost 0 bases, the J end lost 5 bases, and 14 bases lay between the germline ends. The CDR3 extends over 15 amino acids. Germline CDR1 is KGHSH and CDR2 is LQKENI. The CDR3 loop is CASSPPGREGDEQYF. The CDR3 coding sequence is TGTGCCAGCTCACCACCGGGCAGGGAGGGGGACGAGCAGTACTTC.

The chain joins TRBV9 to TRBJ2-5; 8 bases line up with TRBD2. This CDR3 region has 16 residues. V was pared by 3 bases and J by 1 base, with 8 bases of the junction left unmatched. Germline CDR1 SGDLS, CDR2 YYNGEE. Here the CDR3 DNA reads TGTGCCAGCAGCGGGCCTATAGCGGGGACCCAAGAGACCCAGTACTTC. Its translation is CASSGPIAGTQETQYF.

The V gene is TRBV7-3, the J gene TRBJ2-1, with 11 bases lining up with TRBD2. The CDR3 has 18 residues. Germline values: CDR1 SGHTA, CDR2 FQGTGA. The ends lost 2 bases at V and 0 bases at J; junction bases unmatched: 6. DNA for the CDR3: TGTGCCAGCAGCTTAGCTAGCGGGGGGTCCAGCTCCTACAATGAGCAGTTCTTC. Its protein is CASSLASGGSSSYNEQFF.

The V call is TRBV15, the J call TRBJ2-7; the D is unclear. The CDR3 extends over 16 amino acids. Germline values: CDR1 LNHNV, CDR2 YYDKDF (reference sequence). V was pared by 0 bases and J by 4 bases, with 16 bases between. In nucleotides, the CDR3 is TGTGCCACCAGCAGAGACCAACCGGGTCGCCAATACGAGCAGTACGTC. Its protein is CATSRDQPGRQYEQYV.

The rearrangement uses TRBV6-6 and TRBJ2-7; 7 nucleotides line up with TRBD1. V was clipped by 2 bases and J by 5 bases; unmatched bases: 9. CDR3 length: 15 amino acids. The germline gives CDR1 MNHNY, CDR2 SVGAGI (reference sequence). The DNA for the CDR3 is TGTGCCAGCAGTTACCCAGGGGGTGCCGAGAACGAGCAGTACTTC. Translation: CASSYPGGAENEQYF.

The V and J genes are TRBV9 and TRBJ2-6, with D unresolved. Germline assignment: CDR1 SGDLS and CDR2 YYNGEE. Trimming removed 4 bases at V and 0 bases at J, with 11 bases between. The CDR3 consists of 16 residues. The CDR3 sequence is CASSLDTYSGANVLTF. The CDR3 DNA reads as TGTGCCAGCAGCCTCGACACTTACTCTGGGGCCAACGTCCTGACTTTC.

This rearrangement joins TRBV2 to TRBJ1-1, with D unresolved. CDR1 and CDR2 (germline): SNHLY, FYNNEI. This CDR3 spans 13 amino acids. V was clipped by 6 bases and J by 1 base, with 9 bases between them. CDR3 coding DNA: TGTGCCAGCAGAGAAACACGGAACACTGAAGCTTTCTTT. Its protein is CASRETRNTEAFF.

V is TRBV5-6 and J is TRBJ1-3; the D gene is possibly TRBD1 (5 bases). This CDR3 comprises 14 residues. V was cut by 3 bases and J by 1 base, with 8 bases left in between. Germline CDR1 is SGHDT and CDR2 is YYEEEE. The CDR3 DNA follows: TGTGCCAGCAGCTGGGGCCGATCTGGAAACACCATATATTTT. Amino acids: CASSWGRSGNTIYF.

The chain carries TRBV27 and TRBJ2-2, with D possibly TRBD2 on 5 matching bases. Trimming pared 2 bases from V and 1 base from J, leaving 8 bases between. The CDR3 extends over 15 amino acids. CDR1 is MNHEY and CDR2 is SMNVEV in the germline V gene (reference sequence). CDR3 nucleotides: TGTGCCAGCAGTTTACTAGCAGAGAACACCGGGGAGCTGTTTTTT. Protein sequence: CASSLLAENTGELFF.

V and J are TRBV6-4 and TRBJ2-1; 8 nucleotides line up with TRBD2. The germline CDR1 and CDR2 sequences are MRHNA and SNTAGT. V lost 0 bases to trimming and J lost 7 bases; unmatched junction nucleotides: 11. CDR3 length: 17 residues. As DNA, the CDR3 is TGTGCCAGCAGTGACTCGATTTCTACGGGGGGGCCGAATGAGCAGTTCTTC. Encoded protein: CASSDSISTGGPNEQFF.

For the CDR3, the DNA is TGTGCCAGCAGTTTATTGGAGGGAAACTATGGCTACACCTTC. Translating it yields CASSLLEGNYGYTF. The chain couples TRBV28 to TRBJ1-2, with no clear D. Germline V gene data show CDR1 as MDHEN and CDR2 as SYDVKM. The CDR3 totals 14 residues. V was cut by 1 base and J by 2 bases, with 8 bases left in between.

The rearrangement joins TRBV29-1 to TRBJ2-1; D perhaps matches TRBD2 (6 bases). Germline V gene lookup returns CDR1 SQVTM and CDR2 ANQGSEA. CDR3 length equals 11 residues. CDR3 loop: CGRKSYNEQFF. The CDR3 DNA reads as TGCGGGAGGAAGTCCTACAATGAGCAGTTCTTC.

The V gene is TRBV5-6, the J gene TRBJ1-3, with D uncertain. Germline loops: CDR1 SGHDT, CDR2 YYEEEE. Trimming pared 0 bases from V and 0 bases from J, leaving 7 bases between. This CDR3 is built from 15 residues. CDR3 in amino acids: CASSLGISSGNTIYF. CDR3 bases: TGTGCCAGCAGCTTGGGCATTAGCTCTGGAAACACCATATATTTT.

J is TRBJ1-1 and V is TRBV7-9, with no clear D. The V end lost 6 bases, the J end lost 1 base, and 12 bases lay between the germline ends. The CDR3 runs to 14 residues. The V gene's germline CDR1 is SEHNR and CDR2 FQNEAQ (reference sequence). The CDR3 nucleotides are TGTGCCAGCAGTCCCTGGGAGGCGAACACTGAAGCTTTCTTT. This translates into CASSPWEANTEAFF.

J is TRBJ2-4 and V is TRBV4-3; D gene unclear. V was pared by 0 bases and J by 5 bases, with 11 bases between. Germline V gene data show CDR1 as LGHNA and CDR2 as YSLEER. The CDR3 consists of 15 residues. CDR3 loop: CASSQDVVGQNIQYF. The DNA of the CDR3 is TGCGCCAGCAGCCAAGACGTAGTTGGGCAAAACATTCAGTACTTC.

The chain is built from TRBV7-9 and TRBJ1-1; D may be TRBD1 (5 bases). Trimming cost V 5 bases and J 1 base, with 11 bases left between them. The CDR3 covers 14 residues. In germline, CDR1 is SEHNR, CDR2 FQNEAQ (reference sequence). CDR3 nucleotides: TGTGCCAGCAGCCTTCAGGGTCCGAACACTGAAGCTTTCTTT. This encodes CASSLQGPNTEAFF.

The chain carries TRBV29-1 and TRBJ2-5, with 8 nucleotides matching TRBD2. Germline CDR1 SQVTM, CDR2 ANQGSEA. With V trimmed by 1 base and J by 7 bases, 5 bases remained unmatched. This CDR3 spans 13 amino acids. The CDR3 DNA reads as TGCAGCGTTGAAGCGGGGGGGAGCAGGACCCAGTACTTC. This encodes CSVEAGGSRTQYF.

CDR3 nucleotide sequence: TGTGCCAGCAGCCACGGGAACTCCTACGAGCAGTACTTC. Protein: CASSHGNSYEQYF. The chain is built from TRBV7-9 and TRBJ2-7; D is possibly TRBD2 (5 bases). The germline V and J ends were trimmed by 5 bases and 0 bases, with 8 bases remaining between them. The CDR3 length is 13 residues. From germline, CDR1 is SEHNR and CDR2 FQNEAQ (reference sequence).

The chain joins TRBV6-7 to TRBJ1-5; TRBD1 matches at 11 bases. TRBV6-7 is reported as an ORF; its role is uncertain. Germline trimming cut 0 bases from V and 7 bases from J; bases unmatched to any gene: 11. This CDR3 is 18 amino acids long. This chain's CDR3 is CASSYSFSRTGGPQPQHF. In nucleotides, the CDR3 is TGTGCCAGCAGTTACTCTTTCTCGCGGACAGGGGGCCCCCAGCCCCAGCATTTT.